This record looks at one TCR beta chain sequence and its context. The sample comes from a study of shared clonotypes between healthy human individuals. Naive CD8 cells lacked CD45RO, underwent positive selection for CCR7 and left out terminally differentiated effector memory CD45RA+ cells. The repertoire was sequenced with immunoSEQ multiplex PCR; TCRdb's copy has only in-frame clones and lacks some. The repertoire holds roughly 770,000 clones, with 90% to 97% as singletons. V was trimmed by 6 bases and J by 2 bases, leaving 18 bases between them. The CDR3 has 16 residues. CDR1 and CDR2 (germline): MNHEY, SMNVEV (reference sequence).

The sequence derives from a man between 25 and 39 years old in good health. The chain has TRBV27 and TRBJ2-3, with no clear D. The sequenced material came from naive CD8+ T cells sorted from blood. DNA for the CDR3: TGTGCCAGCAGCCCTACTTTTATCCGGCTCACAGATACGCAGTATTTT. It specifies CASSPTFIRLTDTQYF.